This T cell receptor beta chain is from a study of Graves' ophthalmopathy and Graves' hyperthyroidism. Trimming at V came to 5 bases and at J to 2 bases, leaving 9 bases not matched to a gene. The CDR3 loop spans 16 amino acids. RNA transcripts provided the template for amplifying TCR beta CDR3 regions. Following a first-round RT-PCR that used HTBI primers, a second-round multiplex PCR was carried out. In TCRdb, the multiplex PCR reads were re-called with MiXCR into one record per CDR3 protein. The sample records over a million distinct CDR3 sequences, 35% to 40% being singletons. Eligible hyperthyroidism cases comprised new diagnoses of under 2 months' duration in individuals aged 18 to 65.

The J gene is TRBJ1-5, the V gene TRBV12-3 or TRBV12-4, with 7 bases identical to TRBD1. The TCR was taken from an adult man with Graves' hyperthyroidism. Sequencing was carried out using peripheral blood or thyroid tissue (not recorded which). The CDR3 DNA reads TGTGCCAGCAGTCCCCAACCCGGGACAGGCAATCAGCCCCAGCATTTT. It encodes CASSPQPGTGNQPQHF.